This T cell receptor beta chain originates from a study of a mutant IDH1 vaccine in newly diagnosed glioma. The germline CDR1 and CDR2 sequences are MNHEY and SVGAGI. V was clipped by 5 bases and J by 4 bases, with 14 bases between them. The CDR3 runs 14 residues. This clone was recorded a few times. Its target is unknown. The protocol was immunoSEQ multiplex PCR, while the TCRdb copy is restricted to in-frame clones and leaves out a portion. The profile covers about 56,000 clones, with roughly 75% appearing a single time and around 5% taken by the ten largest. Time point described: week 47, end of study. Each dose delivered 300 ug of mutant IDH1 20-mer peptide subcutaneously with imiquimod. Donors had new WHO grade 3 or 4 IDH1-mutant, ATRX-lost astrocytomas.

The rearrangement uses TRBV6-5 and TRBJ1-1; possible D gene TRBD1, 6 bases. The sequence came from a man aged 50 or older with glioma. The input for sequencing was PBMCs, taken from a glioma patient whose treatment included an IDH1 peptide vaccine. Here the CDR3 DNA reads TGTGCCAGCAGTCCCGGACAGTCTTTCACTGAAGCTTTCTTT. Its protein product is CASSPGQSFTEAFF.